A single sample is the source of the 2 T cell receptor beta chains below, sequenced in a study of early T cells in non-severe SARS-CoV-2 infection. TCRdb processed the 5' RACE reads anew with MiXCR; each CDR3 protein has one entry. Of roughly 81,000 distinct CDR3 sequences in the sample, approximately 6% were seen once. The sample was whole blood. The receptor source for this set is an adult who was a healthcare worker with PCR-confirmed SARS-CoV-2 infection or an uninfected control (not recorded which).

Only a few counts were recorded for this clonotype. V is TRBV4-2 and J is TRBJ2-1, with unresolved D. The CDR3 contains 14 residues. Germline lookup yields CDR1 LGHNA and CDR2 YNFKEQ. V was clipped by 0 bases and J by 6 bases, with 9 bases between them. CDR3 bases: TGTGCCAGCAGCCAAGAGGTCAAAGCCAATGAGCAGTTCTTC. Translated, it gives CASSQEVKANEQFF.

The genes are TRBV7-2 and TRBJ2-3; no firm D call. V was pared by 2 bases and J by 3 bases, with 6 bases between. The length of the CDR3 is 13 residues. Per germline, CDR1 SGHTA and CDR2 FQGNSA. The CDR3 DNA is TGTGCCAGCAGCTTATTTCGGACAGATACGCAGTATTTT. As protein: CASSLFRTDTQYF.